The sample holds a few counts of the clone carrying this T cell receptor beta chain. Its antigen is not identified. The data derive from a study of CD8 T cells in ankylosing spondylitis. TCRdb ran MiXCR on the 5' RACE reads and lists one entry per CDR3 protein. The top ten clones hold about 8% of a sample with just over 150,000 distinct CDR3 sequences, about 16% of them seen once. The CDR3 loop spans 13 amino acids. Germline CDR1 SGHTA, CDR2 FQGTGA. Trimming took off 6 bases at V and 7 bases at J, with 15 bases between the two ends. Study results and caveats: Peripheral blood held disease-linked clones only at relatively low frequency, and these were CD8+. Among TCR beta sequences, a motif of eight highly homologous variants appeared characteristic of ankylosing spondylitis blood. The authors reported significant enrichment of disease-linked clones in matched ankylosing spondylitis synovial fluid.

This clonotype was sampled from a male donor with ankylosing spondylitis or in good health (not recorded which). This rearrangement joins TRBV7-3 to TRBJ2-5, with a tentative D call TRBD2 (6 bases). Sequenced material: blood, either unsorted or a sorted T cell fraction (not recorded which). The CDR3: CASSLSVGGTQYF. For the CDR3, the DNA is TGTGCCAGCAGTTTATCCGTGGGGGGGACCCAGTACTTC.